This T cell receptor (beta chain) is drawn from a study of T-cell memory formation after mild COVID-19. As for the study in general: In these data, TCR clusters were largely donor specific.

The 5'RACE method, run with constant-segment primers, produced TCR alpha and TCR beta cDNA libraries (carrying sample barcodes and UMIs). TCRdb re-derived calls from the 5' RACE reads in MiXCR, one entry per CDR3 protein. This sample has approximately 480,000 distinct CDR3 sequences, with 15% to 20% found just once. V shed 3 bases, J shed 1 base, and the junction held 4 bases outside the gene matches. Germline values: CDR1 DFQATT, CDR2 SNEGSKA (reference sequence). This CDR3 has 15 amino acids. Points on this clonotype: The target antigen is unknown.

Findings and limits, study-wide: CD4/CD8 balance characterized clones contracting day 15 to 85, and CD4+ skew characterized later expanders. Several responding clones turned up in pre-infection memory, indicating that cross-reactive memory may have taken part.

The chain combines TRBV20-1 with TRBJ2-3, with 10 bases lining up with TRBD2. This receptor was taken from an adult woman who had mild COVID-19 (a few samples of this study predate the infection). Cell type and time point are not known. The sequencing input was PBMCs or a T cell subset sorted from them (not recorded which). CDR3 amino acids: CSASPGLAGTDTQYF. The CDR3 DNA reads as TGCAGTGCTAGTCCCGGACTAGCGGGCACAGATACGCAGTATTTT.